The clone carrying this T cell receptor (beta chain) was seen many times. This entry comes from a study of T cells in Graves' hyperthyroidism and ophthalmopathy. TCR beta CDR3 region amplification was performed from RNA transcripts. HTBI primers were used for first-round RT-PCR of the TCR CDR3. TCRdb re-called the multiplex PCR reads through MiXCR, storing one row per CDR3 protein. The profile shows over 350,000 distinct CDR3 sequences, over 12% of them singletons. What was sequenced was blood. The TCR originated in a man aged 50-60 years with Graves' ophthalmopathy.

CDR3 DNA sequence: TGCGCCAGCAGCCTCGAAGAGGGCGGGCTAGCGGGAGCCGCCGGGGAGCTGTTTTTT. Translated, it gives CASSLEEGGLAGAAGELFF. The gene calls are TRBV4-1 and TRBJ2-2, with TRBD2 matching over 10 bases. The CDR3 is 19 residues long. The germline V gene has CDR1 MGHRA and CDR2 YSYEKL. J was trimmed by 6 bases and V by 4 bases; bases with no gene match: 17.